This T cell receptor (beta chain) stems from a study of cytomegalovirus exposure and HLA in healthy donors. Germline CDR1 and CDR2: MGHDK and SYGVNS. V trimming: 7 bases; J trimming: 2 bases; junction bases outside the gene matches: 4. The CDR3 is 14 amino acids. On this clone itself: Its antigen is unidentified.

Study-level points and caveats: Earlier results showed most TCR beta V segments being productive about 87% or about 30% of the time. A later analysis reportedly identified an Asian-associated ancestry cluster as carrying fewer N-insertions than the roughly 670-donor mean.

Primers for the PCR totalled 60 Vbeta and 13 Jbeta. Here immunoSEQ multiplex PCR was the method, and the copy in TCRdb shows in-frame clones only, minus some. The sample has approximately 150,000 clones; about 73% are singletons. The chain carries TRBV25-1 and TRBJ2-2, with 7 nucleotides matching TRBD1. The sample taken for sequencing was PBMCs. The source of this sequence is a woman aged 45-60 years in good health and CMV-seropositive. DNA of the CDR3: TGTGCCAGCACCGGGACAGACAACACCGGGGAGCTGTTTTTT. It translates to CASTGTDNTGELFF. Variable domain in full (rest from reference TRBV25-1 and TRBJ2-2): EADIYQTPRYLVIGTGKKITLECSQTMGHDKMYWYQQDPGMELHLIHYSYGVNSTEKGDLSSESTVSRIRTEHFPLTLESARPSHTSQYLCASTGTDNTGELFFGEGSRLTVL.